The clone carrying this T cell receptor beta chain was detected once. Its matching antigen is unknown. This entry comes from a study of Ad26.COV2.S vaccination and SARS-CoV-2 variants. Study as a whole: Once or twice, 56 days apart, Ad26.COV2.S was delivered intramuscularly. Study-wide results and limits: Vaccinees showed greater spike-specific TCR breadth than placebo recipients. In TCR breadth and depth analyses, total T cell responses may have been underestimated.

Treatment reported: 19 received Ad26.COV2.S at low or high dose, single or two shots; 5 received placebo; per-sample allocation not given. Repertoires come from day 63 after the first vaccine or placebo injection. CDR1 is MNHNS, CDR2 SASEGT, per germline. The CDR3 contains 15 residues. V gave up 2 bases and J gave up 7 bases, with 12 bases separating them. Measured with immunoSEQ multiplex PCR; TCRdb has only the in-frame clones, and not every one. The table has roughly 400,000 clones, approximately 89% seen once; the top ten hold 1.5% to 2%. The clonotype was recovered from a person aged 18-60 years who received the Ad26.COV2.S COVID-19 vaccine or a placebo. The material was peripheral blood, obtained in a trial of Ad26.COV2.S vaccine versus placebo. The rearrangement uses TRBV6-1 and TRBJ1-6, with D possibly TRBD1 on 5 matching bases. CDR3 nucleotide sequence: TGTGCCAGCAGTGAACAGGGCCTTAGCAATTCACCCCTCCACTTT. Translating gives CASSEQGLSNSPLHF.